The 20 T cell receptor beta chains listed next were all sequenced from one sample in a study of molecular identifiers for immune sequencing clone quantification. Via MiXCR, TCRdb re-called the PCR reads, giving one row per CDR3 protein. This table holds some 10,000 distinct CDR3 sequences, roughly a sixth found once. Sequenced material: naive CD8+ T cells from blood, with Jurkat cell RNA spiked in. Subset noted: FACS-sorted CD8+CD4-CCR7+CD45RA+ naive T cells. The receptors were sampled from a human donor in good health. Some libraries in this study had Jurkat cell RNA spiked in.

This clonotype is medium-sized (0.01 to 0.1%). The V gene is TRBV4-1, the J gene TRBJ2-7; D call uncertain. V lost 4 bases, J lost 9 bases, and 16 bases lay in between. The CDR3 contains 13 residues. Germline V gives CDR1 MGHRA, CDR2 YSYEKL. Written as DNA, the CDR3 is TGCGCCAGCAGCCTCGAAGGTTACGATGCGCAGTACTTC. It translates to CASSLEGYDAQYF.

The V and J genes are TRBV5-6 and TRBJ1-5; maybe TRBD1 (6 bases). Trimming cost V 0 bases and J 4 bases, with 17 bases left between them. Germline assignment: CDR1 SGHDT and CDR2 YYEEEE. The CDR3 consists of 17 residues. Here the CDR3 DNA reads TGTGCCAGCAGCTTGGAGAGAGACAGGCCCGAAAATCAGCCCCAGCATTTT. Translating gives CASSLERDRPENQPQHF.

This clonotype was counted many times. V usage is TRBV5-1 and J usage is TRBJ2-7; TRBD1 matches at 8 bases. The CDR3 runs to 12 residues. Germline CDR1 reads SGHRS; CDR2 reads YFSETQ. V was pared by 5 bases and J by 3 bases, with 1 base of the junction left unmatched. The CDR3 bases are TGCGCCAGCAGACAGGGGGGCTACGAGCAGTACTTC. Protein product: CASRQGGYEQYF.

This clonotype was seen a handful of times. The rearrangement links TRBV15 to TRBJ1-5, with TRBD1 identical over 7 bases. Per germline, CDR1 LNHNV and CDR2 YYDKDF (reference sequence). The CDR3 extends over 15 amino acids. V lost 3 bases to trimming and J lost 0 bases; unmatched junction nucleotides: 2. CDR3 sequence (DNA): TGTGCCACCAGCAGGACAGGGTTTAGCAATCAGCCCCAGCATTTT. This translates into CATSRTGFSNQPQHF.

The chain combines TRBV12-3 or TRBV12-4 with TRBJ2-3; 13 bases are shared with TRBD2. The V gene end was trimmed by 5 bases and the J gene end by 8 bases; junction bases not matched to a gene: 10. The CDR3 runs 16 residues. The CDR3 protein is CASSPGTSGNGGTQYF. The CDR3 DNA follows: TGTGCCAGCAGTCCCGGGACTAGCGGGAATGGAGGTACGCAGTATTTT.

This clonotype came up many times. This rearrangement joins TRBV5-5 to TRBJ2-5, with unresolved D. The ends were cut back, 1 base at V and 1 base at J, with 11 bases in the middle. The germline CDR1 and CDR2 sequences are SGHKS and YYEKEE (reference sequence). The CDR3 has 15 residues. The DNA of the CDR3 is TGTGCCAGCAGCTTGCTGGAAAACAGCCAAGAGACCCAGTACTTC. Protein: CASSLLENSQETQYF.

This clonotype has more than one count but fewer than ten. This chain uses TRBV5-4 with TRBJ1-1, with 9 bases aligning to TRBD1. This CDR3 is 14 amino acids long. Germline lookup yields CDR1 SGHNT and CDR2 YYREEE (reference sequence). After removal of 5 bases from V and 5 bases from J, the junction contained 7 bases not matched to a gene. In nucleotides, the CDR3 is TGTGCCAGCAGGCAGACAGGGGGTAAAACTGAAGCTTTCTTT. Translated, it gives CASRQTGGKTEAFF.

This clonotype was counted between two and nine times. The V gene is TRBV11-1, the J gene TRBJ1-1, with 7 bases matching TRBD1. The V gene's germline CDR1 is SGHAT and CDR2 FQDESV (reference sequence). The length of the CDR3 is 16 residues. With 2 bases clipped from V and 6 bases from J, the junction kept 12 bases outside the gene matches. This CDR3 is CASSLLGPTGEAEAFF. The CDR3 nucleotides read TGTGCCAGCAGCTTATTGGGCCCTACAGGGGAGGCTGAAGCTTTCTTT.

This clonotype was recorded many times. V usage is TRBV29-1 and J usage is TRBJ1-2; 12 bases fit TRBD1. This CDR3 is 17 amino acids long. V shed 5 bases and J 7 bases; nucleotides not matched to a gene: 17. Germline CDR1 and CDR2: SQVTM and ANQGSEA. DNA for the CDR3: TGCAGCGTTACAACCGGGACAGGGGGCGAACGTGACGTTGGCTACACCTTC. Its translation: CSVTTGTGGERDVGYTF.

By sample share, this clonotype is medium-sized. This sequence joins TRBV4-2 and TRBJ2-4; a possible D gene is TRBD2 (6 bases). The CDR3 is 19 residues long. The germline gives CDR1 LGHNA, CDR2 YNFKEQ. V gave up 0 bases and J gave up 0 bases, with 18 bases separating them. The DNA of the CDR3 is TGTGCCAGCAGCCAAGATACGGGAGCGGGTCCTTTAGCCAAAAACATTCAGTACTTC. As protein: CASSQDTGAGPLAKNIQYF.

Judged by abundance, this clonotype is medium-sized. V and J are TRBV7-9 and TRBJ2-2; either TRBD1 or TRBD2 may fit D (5 bases each). V shed 9 bases and J shed 0 bases, with 20 bases lying between them. This CDR3 spans 17 amino acids. Germline lookup yields CDR1 SEHNR and CDR2 FQNEAQ (reference sequence). CDR3 residues: CARDGTETLANTGELFF. In DNA, the CDR3 is TGTGCCAGGGATGGGACGGAAACCCTAGCGAACACCGGGGAGCTGTTTTTT.

This clonotype has at least ten counts. The chain is built from TRBV27 and TRBJ1-6, with D hard to call. Germline assignment: CDR1 MNHEY and CDR2 SMNVEV (reference sequence). The CDR3 is 16 residues long. Trimming removed 4 bases from V and 1 base from J, with 11 bases in between. CDR3 region: CASSSRMESYNSPLHF. The DNA for the CDR3 is TGTGCCAGCAGTTCCCGCATGGAATCCTATAATTCACCCCTCCACTTT.

This clonotype was counted ten times or more. The J gene is TRBJ2-5, the V gene TRBV11-2; 7 bases map to TRBD2. Germline V gene lookup returns CDR1 SGHAT and CDR2 FQNNGV. CDR3 length: 15 residues. V lost 4 bases and J lost 0; bases outside the gene matches: 5. CDR3 nucleotide sequence: TGTGCCAGCAGCTCGGAGGGACTACACCAAGAGACCCAGTACTTC. This codes for CASSSEGLHQETQYF.

Comment on this clonotype: A read error is possible here, since a much larger clone lies one base away. The chain carries TRBV6-1 and TRBJ2-7, with D possibly TRBD2 on 5 matching bases. This CDR3 spans 13 amino acids. V lost 3 bases and J lost 4, with 10 bases in between. From germline, CDR1 is MNHNS and CDR2 SASEGT. CDR3 amino acids: CASSECERYEQYF. The CDR3 DNA reads as TGTGCCAGCAGTGAGTGTGAGCGGTACGAGCAGTACTTC.

The sample holds many counts of this clonotype. As DNA, the CDR3 is TGTGCCAGCAGTCAAAGCGGGAGCGCCGGGGAGCTGTTTTTT. It codes for CASSQSGSAGELFF. This chain connects TRBV12-3 or TRBV12-4 to TRBJ2-2; 8 bases match TRBD2. The V and J ends lost 5 bases and 6 bases, in that order; junction bases with no gene match: 5. The CDR3 spans 14 residues.

J is TRBJ2-7 and V is TRBV20-1, with unresolved D. Trimming took off 5 bases at V and 6 bases at J, with 8 bases between the two ends. The CDR3 is 10 residues long. Germline V gene lookup returns CDR1 DFQATT and CDR2 SNEGSKA (reference sequence). The CDR3 loop is CSADLVEQYF. Here the CDR3 DNA reads TGCAGTGCTGACCTCGTCGAGCAGTACTTC.

This clonotype has a handful of counts. The chain couples TRBV4-1 to TRBJ2-1; unclear D gene. Trimming left V 2 bases short and J 0 bases short, with 8 bases between. This CDR3 is built from 15 residues. Looked up from germline, CDR1 is MGHRA and CDR2 is YSYEKL. The CDR3 coding sequence is TGCGCCAGCAGCCAAAGCGCGAGCTCCTACAATGAGCAGTTCTTC. Residues: CASSQSASSYNEQFF.

This clonotype is medium-sized in the sample. The chain links TRBV4-2 to TRBJ2-7, with 10 bases fitting TRBD1. Germline V gene sequence: CDR1 LGHNA, CDR2 YNFKEQ. V lost 1 base, J lost 6 bases, and 3 bases stayed unmatched. The CDR3 totals 14 residues. The CDR3 region is CASSQGQGALEQYF. CDR3 DNA sequence: TGTGCCAGCAGCCAAGGACAGGGGGCGCTCGAGCAGTACTTC.

Comment on this clonotype: One junction end does not reproduce the germline sequence, and a read error may be involved. The chain joins TRBV25-1 to TRBJ1-5, with D perhaps matching TRBD1 (5 bases). CDR1 is MGHDK, CDR2 SYGVNS, per germline. The CDR3 loop spans 15 amino acids. The CDR3 sequence: CASSEFQDSDQPRHF. The CDR3 nucleotides read TGTGCCAGCAGTGAATTCCAAGACAGCGATCAGCCCCGGCATTTT.

This clonotype was seen at least ten times. The chain carries TRBV29-1 and TRBJ2-7; 9 bases are shared with TRBD1. Trimming took 1 base from V and 7 from J; bases not matched to a gene: 11. The CDR3 totals 15 residues. The germline CDR1 and CDR2 sequences are SQVTM and ANQGSEA. For the CDR3, the DNA is TGCAGCGTTGAAGTTGTTCAGGACAGGGGTCTGGAGCAGTACTTC. This translates into CSVEVVQDRGLEQYF.